These T cell receptor beta chains were read from a single sample in a study of blood T cell repertoires in COVID-19. Data came from immunoSEQ multiplex PCR; TCRdb stores just in-frame clones and leaves some out. The sample carries roughly 390,000 clones, 87% recorded once. Sequencing was performed on peripheral blood. The receptors stem from a woman aged 25 to 39 with COVID-19, enrolled during active disease. The CDR3 runs from the conserved cysteine through the conserved F or W. The D gene is left open where the match is weak. Clone sizes are given selectively: once, few, many, or a class where the clone is expanded.

V gene	J gene	D gene	clone size	CDR3 DNA	CDR3 protein
TRBV27	TRBJ2-1	NA	NA	TGTGCCAGCAGTTTCCGTCCTTCCCTAAATGAGCAGTTCTTC	CASSFRPSLNEQFF
TRBV9	TRBJ2-7	TRBD2	NA	TGTGCCAGCAGCACCCGGGGGGAGCGCGAGCAGTACTTC	CASSTRGEREQYF
TRBV4-1	TRBJ2-3	TRBD2	NA	TGCGCCAGCAGTCTTCAACTAGCGCCGAGCACAGATACGCAGTATTTT	CASSLQLAPSTDTQYF
TRBV30	TRBJ2-7	TRBD1	NA	TGTGCCTGGAACTACAGGGGCACTGGCGAGCAGTACTTC	CAWNYRGTGEQYF
TRBV3-1/TRBV3-2	TRBJ1-1	TRBD1	few	TGTGCCAGCAGCCGAGGGACAGGGAACACTGAAGCTTTCTTT	CASSRGTGNTEAFF
TRBV25-1	TRBJ2-7	NA	once	TGTGCCAGCAGTGTTGCAGGGAGGAACGAGCAGTACTTC	CASSVAGRNEQYF
TRBV16	TRBJ2-5	TRBD1	NA	TGTGCCAGCAGCCTCCACAGGGGGCGCAAAAGGCACGAGACCCAGTACTTC	CASSLHRGRKRHETQYF
TRBV27	TRBJ2-7	TRBD1	once	TGTGCCAGCAGTGCTAGACCAGGACAGGGGGGCACCTACGAGCAGTACTTC	CASSARPGQGGTYEQYF
TRBV24-1	TRBJ2-1	NA	NA	TGTGCCGGCGGAAGGAGAAATGAGCAGTTCTTC	CAGGRRNEQFF
TRBV19	TRBJ1-2	TRBD1	NA	TGTGCCAGTACCCCACCCGGGACAGGGGCGATTTATGGCTACACCTTC	CASTPPGTGAIYGYTF
TRBV19	TRBJ2-2	TRBD1	NA	TGTGCCAGTAGACCGGGACAGGGGGCAAGGTTCGTCGGGGAGCTGTTTTTT	CASRPGQGARFVGELFF
TRBV28	TRBJ2-7	NA	NA	TGTGCCAGCAGTTCGCCTGGCAGTTTGGTCACCTACGAGCAGTACTTC	CASSSPGSLVTYEQYF
TRBV2	TRBJ1-1	NA	NA	TGTGCCAGCAGGGGCCCTGAAGCTTTCTTT	CASRGPEAFF
TRBV6-2/TRBV6-3	TRBJ2-1	TRBD2	NA	TGTGCCAGCAGCCCCGGGACTAGCGGGGTTAATGAGCAGTTCTTC	CASSPGTSGVNEQFF
TRBV14	TRBJ1-1	NA	few	TGTGCCAGCAGCCCCCTTGGCTCACCGAACACTGAAGCTTTCTTT	CASSPLGSPNTEAFF
TRBV3-1/TRBV3-2	TRBJ2-2	TRBD2	NA	TGTGCCAGCAGCCAGACTAGCGGCCCGAACACCGGGGAGCTGTTTTTT	CASSQTSGPNTGELFF
TRBV11-2	TRBJ1-5	NA	few	TGTGCCAGCAGCTTAGGGGCAGGGAAGTTTGAGCCCCAGCATTTT	CASSLGAGKFEPQHF
TRBV30	TRBJ2-1	NA	NA	TGTGCGAAGGTCGGAGGACCGTACAATGAGCAGTTCTTC	CAKVGGPYNEQFF
TRBV27	TRBJ1-5	TRBD1	NA	TGTGCCAGCAGACCCGGGACAGATTTATTTCAGCCCCAGCATTTT	CASRPGTDLFQPQHF
TRBV6-6	TRBJ2-2	TRBD2	NA	TGTGCCAGCAGCGGACTAGCGGGAGGCGGGGAGCTGTTTTTT	CASSGLAGGGELFF
TRBV3-1/TRBV3-2	TRBJ2-7	TRBD1	few	TGTGCCAGCAGCCAAGGGCGACAGGGCTGGTACGAGCAGTACTTC	CASSQGRQGWYEQYF
TRBV19	TRBJ2-1	NA	NA	TGTGCCAGTAGGGACAGACCTGGCCCAAGCTCCTACAATGAGCAGTTCTTC	CASRDRPGPSSYNEQFF
TRBV28	TRBJ2-7	NA	NA	TGTGCCAGCAGGAACGCCGGGACAAGACACTACGAGCAGTACTTC	CASRNAGTRHYEQYF
TRBV28	TRBJ2-2	TRBD1	NA	TGTGCCAGCAGTTTTACAGGGGGTAACACCGGGGAGCTGTTTTTT	CASSFTGGNTGELFF
TRBV30	TRBJ2-7	TRBD2	NA	TGTGCCTGGAGTCAGGGGACTAGCGGGAGCTCCTACGAGCAGTACTTC	CAWSQGTSGSSYEQYF
TRBV3-1/TRBV3-2	TRBJ2-7	TRBD2	NA	TGTGCCAGCGCCCCTTTAGCGGGAGGGCCAAGAGAGCAGTACTTC	CASAPLAGGPREQYF
TRBV6-5	TRBJ2-7	NA	NA	TGTGCCAGCAGACGACTAGACTCCTACGAGCAGTACTTC	CASRRLDSYEQYF
TRBV3-1/TRBV3-2	TRBJ1-6	NA	NA	TGTGCCAGCTCCCTAACGGATAATTCACCCCTCCACTTT	CASSLTDNSPLHF
TRBV6-2/TRBV6-3	TRBJ2-5	TRBD2	NA	TGTGCCAGCAGTTACTGGAGCGGGGGCCAAGAGACCCAGTACTTC	CASSYWSGGQETQYF
TRBV5-1	TRBJ2-7	NA	NA	TGCGCCAGCAGCTCTTCCGGACTCTTCTACGAGCAGTACTTC	CASSSSGLFYEQYF
TRBV21-1	TRBJ1-3	NA	NA	TGTGCCAGCAGCAAAGGGGGCAGAAGGAAGGACACCATATATTTT	CASSKGGRRKDTIYF
TRBV9	TRBJ2-2	NA	NA	TGTGCCAGCAGCCCGGACAGTTTGGGGGAGCTGTTTTTT	CASSPDSLGELFF
TRBV2	TRBJ2-3	TRBD2	NA	TGTGCCAGCAGTCTGAATCCGGGACTAGCGGATACGCAGTATTTT	CASSLNPGLADTQYF
TRBV30	TRBJ2-4	NA	NA	TGTGCCTGGAAGAGAGTCCGGGGCATTCAGTACTTC	CAWKRVRGIQYF
TRBV6-5	TRBJ2-2	TRBD2	NA	TGTGCCAGCAACCGGGGGGGCCGAGAATCCGGGGAGCTGTTTTTT	CASNRGGRESGELFF
TRBV29-1	TRBJ2-1	TRBD2	NA	TGCAGCGTAAAGACTAGCGGGAGTTTCCATGAGCAGTTCTTC	CSVKTSGSFHEQFF
TRBV7-6	TRBJ2-5	TRBD2	NA	TGTGCCAGCAGAACTAGCGACCAAGAGACCCAGTACTTC	CASRTSDQETQYF